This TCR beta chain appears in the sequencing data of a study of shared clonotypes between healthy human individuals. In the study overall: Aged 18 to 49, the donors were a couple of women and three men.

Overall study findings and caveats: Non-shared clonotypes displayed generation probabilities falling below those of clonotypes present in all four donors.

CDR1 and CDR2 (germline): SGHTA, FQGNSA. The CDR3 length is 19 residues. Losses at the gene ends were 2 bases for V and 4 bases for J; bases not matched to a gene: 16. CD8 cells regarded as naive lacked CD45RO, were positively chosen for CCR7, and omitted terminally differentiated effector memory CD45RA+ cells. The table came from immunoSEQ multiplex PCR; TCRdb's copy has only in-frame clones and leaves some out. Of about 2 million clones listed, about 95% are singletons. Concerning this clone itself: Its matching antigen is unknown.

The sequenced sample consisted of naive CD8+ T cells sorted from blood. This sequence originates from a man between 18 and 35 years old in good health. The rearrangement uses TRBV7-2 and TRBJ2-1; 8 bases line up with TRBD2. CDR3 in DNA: TGTGCCAGCAGCTTAAGGGCGGGGGGACCCACCGCGTTGTACAATGAGCAGTTCTTC. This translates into CASSLRAGGPTALYNEQFF.